The table lists the clone carrying this T cell receptor beta chain with many counts. Antigen specificity is unknown. The CDR3 totals 16 residues. V lost 3 bases and J lost 0, with 13 bases in between. CDR1 SGHAT and CDR2 FQNNGV come from the germline V gene. The entry originates in a study of early T cells in non-severe SARS-CoV-2 infection. At the level of the study: Investigators sequenced bulk RNA drawn from unsorted whole blood, and chains remained unpaired.

Study outcomes and limitations: The VDJdb matching leaned toward anti-spike CD8 responses and overlooked private and CD4 specificities.

Individual cDNA molecules received unique molecular identifiers. TCRdb re-called the 5' RACE reads through MiXCR, storing one row per CDR3 protein. The sample yields over 50,000 distinct CDR3 sequences, roughly 8.2% seen once. The chain recombines TRBV11-2 with TRBJ2-3, with a tentative D call TRBD2 (6 bases). The specimen sequenced was whole blood. The clonotype comes from an adult who was a healthcare worker with PCR-confirmed SARS-CoV-2 infection or an uninfected control (not recorded which). DNA for the CDR3: TGTGCCAGCAGCTTTACCTCCGGGAGTAGCACAGATACGCAGTATTTT. Its translation is CASSFTSGSSTDTQYF. Using reference TRBV11-2 and TRBJ2-3 for the parts outside the CDR3, the full variable domain is EAGVAQSPRYKIIEKRQSVAFWCNPISGHATLYWYQQILGQGPKLLIQFQNNGVVDDSQLPKDRFSAERLKGVDSTLKIQPAKLEDSAVYLCASSFTSGSSTDTQYFGPGTRLTVL.